This TCR beta chain was sequenced in a study of CD8 T cells in ankylosing spondylitis (TCRdb year 2017). With respect to the entire study: To find TCR variants linked to disease, the study profiled T cell receptor beta repertoires in ankylosing spondylitis patients and healthy donors. The full study cohort was made up of 25 ankylosing spondylitis patients and 108 healthy donors. Peripheral blood was sampled, and synovial fluid was additionally collected from ankylosing spondylitis patients.

Overall study results and their limits: A TCR beta motif made up of several highly homologous amino acid variants appeared to be characteristic of blood from ankylosing spondylitis patients. Some of the motif variants had been reported before in the synovial fluid and blood of reactive arthritis patients, a finding that suggests common disease-initiation mechanisms. In peripheral blood, the disease-linked clones were found at relatively low frequencies and had a CD8+ phenotype. According to the report, matched synovial fluid samples from ankylosing spondylitis patients were significantly enriched for the disease-linked clones.

The CDR3 has 16 amino acids, counting the end cysteine and phenylalanine. CDR3 DNA is the only sequence kept; it has 48 bases, read in frame from the first base. Trimming takes 1 base from V and 8 bases from J, and the germline ends sit 20 bases apart. Reading the germline V gene gives CDR1 SGHTA and CDR2 FQGNSA. The sequencing machine was an Illumina HiSeq 2500. Quantitative 5'-RACE with molecular barcodes was the method used to prepare the TCR beta libraries. As for the original processing: A new computational method, built on a probabilistic model of VDJ rearrangement, was used to identify disease-linked TCR variants. Clones were called with MiXCR by TCRdb after fastp trimmed the public reads at Q25, and only in-frame beta chains were retained. Each record represents a unique CDR3 protein, reported with the most common genes and DNA among its rows. What appears here as the V and J calls and clone size reflects TCRdb's work, not the paper's. Present in this sample are 250,000 to 400,000 distinct CDR3 sequences, approximately 10% of which were seen just once. Roughly 9% of the sample belongs to the ten largest clones.

Ten or more counts support this clonotype. Its antigen has not been determined. Per-base quality was not reported, and no clone a single base away is much larger than it. The receptor was derived from a female donor with ankylosing spondylitis or in good health (not recorded which). The chain employs TRBV7-2 and TRBJ1-2, and possibly TRBD1, on 5 matching bases. Sequencing input: blood, either unsorted or a sorted T cell fraction (not recorded which). In nucleotide form, the sequence is TGTGCCAGCAGCTTAGTAGTGGGACTTCTCTCACGGGGCTACACCTTC. Its protein product is CASSLVVGLLSRGYTF.